This TCR beta chain was identified in a study of T cell responses to AZD1222 COVID-19 vaccine. Repertoires were generated with immunoSEQ multiplex PCR, while TCRdb's copy carries only in-frame clones and drops some. The table shows 65,000 to 100,000 clones, with 75% to 85% occurring only once. This clonotype was sampled from an adult in good health. The sequences come from peripheral blood, collected on day 0 of AZD1222 vaccination.

CDR3 amino acids: CASTSSRGAANTEAFF. The CDR3 DNA follows: TGTGCCAGCACCAGTTCCAGGGGGGCAGCGAACACTGAAGCTTTCTTT. The V gene is TRBV2, the J gene TRBJ1-1, with 7 bases fitting TRBD1. The CDR3 contains 16 residues. V lost 7 bases and J lost 1; bases outside the gene matches: 12. Germline V gene sequence: CDR1 SNHLY, CDR2 FYNNEI.